Below are 18 T cell receptor beta chains sequenced from a single sample in a study of tumor-infiltrating lymphocytes in localized non-small cell lung cancer. The data were produced by immunoSEQ multiplex PCR, yet TCRdb's version contains in-frame clones alone and is incomplete. The data contain some 8,100 clones, 79% of them seen just once; the ten biggest clones take up about an eighth. The sample was uninvolved lung tissue not adjacent to the tumor. All receptors derive from a human donor with non-small cell lung cancer.

This clone was seen just once. The chain is built from TRBV29-1 and TRBJ2-4; no clear D. The CDR3 is 14 residues long. Trimming left V 4 bases short and J 0 bases short, with 10 bases between. The V gene's germline CDR1 is SQVTM and CDR2 ANQGSEA. In DNA, the CDR3 is TGCAGCGTTGGGGCCGCGGCAGCCAAAAACATTCAGTACTTC. Translating it yields CSVGAAAAKNIQYF.

This clone appeared once. V is TRBV5-6 and J is TRBJ2-1, with TRBD2 matching 11 bases. Germline V lookup: CDR1 SGHDT, CDR2 YYEEEE. This CDR3 comprises 14 residues. After removal of 8 bases from V and 9 bases from J, the junction contained 10 bases not matched to a gene. The CDR3 here is CASTPGLAAGEQFF. In nucleotides, the CDR3 is TGTGCCAGTACTCCGGGACTAGCGGCGGGTGAGCAGTTCTTC.

The chain is built from TRBV5-1 and TRBJ2-3; no definite D call. Germline V gives CDR1 SGHRS, CDR2 YFSETQ. Trimming took off 2 bases at V and 5 bases at J, with 3 bases between the two ends. The CDR3 runs to 11 residues. CDR3 nucleotide sequence: TGCGCCAGCAGCTTAATAGATACGCAGTATTTT. Protein: CASSLIDTQYF.

This clone was detected once. The chain employs TRBV12-2 and TRBJ2-2; the table's D call of TRBD1 was not tested on the DNA. TRBV12-2 is marked as a pseudogene. CDR3 size: 16 residues. This chain's CDR3 is CASRRNREFNTGELFF. The CDR3 DNA sequence: TGTGCAAGTCGCCGAAACAGGGAGTTTAACACCGGGGAGCTGTTTTTT.

The chain carries TRBV2 and TRBJ1-4, with TRBD1 matching over 8 bases. The CDR3 totals 13 residues. Unmatched junction bases numbered 7, after V lost 7 bases and J lost 9 bases. Germline V gene lookup returns CDR1 SNHLY and CDR2 FYNNEI. The CDR3 sequence: CASNTGGRQKLFF. CDR3 nucleotide sequence: TGTGCCAGCAATACAGGGGGTAGACAAAAACTGTTTTTT.

The chain recombines TRBV10-2 with TRBJ2-7, with 7 positions matching TRBD2. The CDR3 contains 13 residues. V trimming: 6 bases; J trimming: 2 bases; junction bases outside the gene matches: 4. Germline V gene data show CDR1 as WSHSY and CDR2 as SAAADI. The CDR3, as DNA: TGCGCCAGCAGGGGGCGGGGGACCTACGAGCAGTACTTC. Its protein product is CASRGRGTYEQYF.

This chain connects TRBV2 to TRBJ1-6, with 9 positions matching TRBD1. This CDR3 comprises 18 residues. V lost 0 bases to trimming and J lost 9 bases; unmatched junction nucleotides: 12. Germline V gene lookup returns CDR1 SNHLY and CDR2 FYNNEI. CDR3 DNA: TGTGCCAGCAGTGAAGCGGGCACAGGGGGCAAATTTGGTTCACCCCTCCACTTT. Translated: CASSEAGTGGKFGSPLHF. The variable domain in full, completed from reference TRBV2 and TRBJ1-6, reads EPEVTQTPSHQVTQMGQEVILRCVPISNHLYFYWYRQILGQKVEFLVSFYNNEISEKSEIFDDQFSVERPDGSNFTLKIRSTKLEDSAMYFCASSEAGTGGKFGSPLHFGNGTRLTVT.

J is TRBJ2-3 and V is TRBV4-2, with D perhaps TRBD1 or TRBD2 (5 bases each). Germline-derived CDR1 and CDR2 are LGHNA and YNFKEQ. The CDR3 contains 18 residues. Between the trimmed V and J ends, which lost 4 bases and 4 bases, there was a span of 24 bases. The CDR3 reads CASSPAGAFVKGADTQYF. The DNA of the CDR3 is TGTGCCAGCAGCCCCGCCGGGGCCTTCGTCAAAGGGGCAGATACGCAGTATTTT.

CDR3 sequence reads: CASSLLRAEAEAFF. The DNA for the CDR3 is TGTGCCAGCAGTTTATTGAGGGCAGAGGCTGAAGCTTTCTTT. This chain joins TRBV28 and TRBJ1-1; D gene uncertain. The ends were cut back, 1 base at V and 6 bases at J, with 12 bases in the middle. There are 14 residues in the CDR3. Germline V lookup: CDR1 MDHEN, CDR2 SYDVKM.

The J gene is TRBJ2-3, the V gene TRBV9; a weak D match, TRBD1 (5 bases). CDR3 length: 15 amino acids. V was trimmed by 0 bases and J by 2 bases, leaving 10 bases between them. Germline V gene sequence: CDR1 SGDLS, CDR2 YYNGEE. The CDR3 spells CASSVAVGATDTQYF. CDR3 nucleotide sequence: TGTGCCAGCAGCGTAGCGGTTGGGGCCACAGATACGCAGTATTTT.

V is TRBV7-6 and J is TRBJ1-1, with a tentative D call TRBD1 (5 bases). Trimming removed 6 bases at V and 4 bases at J, with 12 bases between. The germline V gene encodes CDR1 SGHVS and CDR2 FNYEAQ. This CDR3 region has 13 residues. The CDR3 DNA follows: TGTGCCAGCAGACCCCCCGGGGGCACTGAAGCTTTCTTT. Translated: CASRPPGGTEAFF.

The rearrangement joins TRBV2 to TRBJ2-2; D gene ambiguous. The CDR3 extends over 11 amino acids. CDR1 SNHLY and CDR2 FYNNEI come from the germline V gene. V lost 5 bases and J lost 7, with 5 bases in between. The CDR3, as DNA: TGTGCCAGCAGTAGAGGCGGGGAGCTGTTTTTT. The encoded protein is CASSRGGELFF. Using reference TRBV2 and TRBJ2-2 for the parts outside the CDR3, the full variable domain is EPEVTQTPSHQVTQMGQEVILRCVPISNHLYFYWYRQILGQKVEFLVSFYNNEISEKSEIFDDQFSVERPDGSNFTLKIRSTKLEDSAMYFCASSRGGELFFGEGSRLTVL.

V usage is TRBV5-1 and J usage is TRBJ1-5; 7 positions agree with TRBD1. The CDR3 is 15 amino acids. The V and J ends lost 2 bases and 2 bases, in that order; junction bases with no gene match: 4. Germline V gene lookup returns CDR1 SGHRS and CDR2 YFSETQ. The CDR3 region is CASSLQGHGNQPQHF. The CDR3 DNA sequence: TGCGCCAGCAGCTTACAGGGGCATGGCAATCAGCCCCAGCATTTT.

The rearrangement uses TRBV6-1 and TRBJ2-4; D is ambiguous. Germline loops: CDR1 MNHNS, CDR2 SASEGT. The CDR3 runs to 13 residues. Between the trimmed V and J ends, which lost 7 bases and 0 bases, there was a span of 7 bases. CDR3 in DNA: TGTGCCAGCACGGTACTAGCCAAAAACATTCAGTACTTC. It encodes CASTVLAKNIQYF.

The chain uses TRBV15 and TRBJ1-1, with D perhaps matching TRBD1 (5 bases). V was pared by 7 bases and J by 4 bases, with 16 bases between. CDR3 size: 14 residues. CDR1 and CDR2 (germline): LNHNV, YYDKDF (reference sequence). CDR3 nucleotides: TGTGCCACCAAGCTCTCTCAGGGAAGCACTGAAGCTTTCTTT. It translates to CATKLSQGSTEAFF.

This clone has just one count. The V call is TRBV2, the J call TRBJ2-5; D not resolved. V was shortened by 3 bases and J by 13 bases, with 6 bases between the two germline ends. CDR1 is SNHLY, CDR2 FYNNEI, per germline. The CDR3 has 9 amino acids. In DNA form, the CDR3 reads TGTGCCAGCAGTGATCCCCCGTACTTC. Translating it yields CASSDPPYF.

The chain recombines TRBV5-4 with TRBJ1-1, with a possible D match to TRBD1 (6 bases). V lost 2 bases, J lost 7 bases, and 18 bases lay in between. The germline CDR1 and CDR2 sequences are SGHNT and YYREEE (reference sequence). The CDR3 is made up of 15 amino acids. DNA of the CDR3: TGTGCCAGCAGCTTTCCCTTACCACAGGGCCGTGAAGCTTTCTTT. Amino acid sequence: CASSFPLPQGREAFF.

The gene calls are TRBV28 and TRBJ2-7; 7 nucleotides align to TRBD1. The CDR3 length is 16 residues. V gave up 7 bases and J gave up 1 base; unmatched junction bases: 13. Germline assignment: CDR1 MDHEN and CDR2 SYDVKM. CDR3 residues: CASTPGTAWGSYEQYF. CDR3 in DNA: TGTGCCAGCACCCCCGGGACAGCTTGGGGGTCCTACGAGCAGTACTTC.